This T cell receptor beta chain was sequenced for a study of Graves' ophthalmopathy and Graves' hyperthyroidism. Ophthalmopathy in the donors was of moderate-to-severe activity, with CAS ≥3, NOSPECS ≥4 and duration under 3 months. PBMCs were isolated by Ficoll-Paque density gradient centrifugation, using about 9.2 ml of fresh peripheral blood as the starting material. The authors amplified TCR beta CDR3 regions from RNA transcripts. After a first-round RT-PCR with HTBI primers, a second-round multiplex PCR was run. TCRdb reprocessed the multiplex PCR reads with MiXCR, giving one entry per CDR3 protein. The profile shows under 250,000 distinct CDR3 sequences, 20% to 25% of them singletons. Germline loops: CDR1 SGHRS, CDR2 YFSETQ. Trimming took off 5 bases at V and 0 bases at J, with 24 bases between the two ends. The length of the CDR3 is 19 residues.

The sample comprised peripheral blood. The J gene is TRBJ2-4, the V gene TRBV5-1; D possibly corresponds to TRBD2 (6 bases). The clonotype was recovered from a woman in her fifties or sixties with Graves' ophthalmopathy. This chain's CDR3 is CASRPQSWGRPLAKNIQYF. In nucleotides, the CDR3 is TGCGCCAGCAGGCCACAATCTTGGGGGAGGCCCCTAGCCAAAAACATTCAGTACTTC.